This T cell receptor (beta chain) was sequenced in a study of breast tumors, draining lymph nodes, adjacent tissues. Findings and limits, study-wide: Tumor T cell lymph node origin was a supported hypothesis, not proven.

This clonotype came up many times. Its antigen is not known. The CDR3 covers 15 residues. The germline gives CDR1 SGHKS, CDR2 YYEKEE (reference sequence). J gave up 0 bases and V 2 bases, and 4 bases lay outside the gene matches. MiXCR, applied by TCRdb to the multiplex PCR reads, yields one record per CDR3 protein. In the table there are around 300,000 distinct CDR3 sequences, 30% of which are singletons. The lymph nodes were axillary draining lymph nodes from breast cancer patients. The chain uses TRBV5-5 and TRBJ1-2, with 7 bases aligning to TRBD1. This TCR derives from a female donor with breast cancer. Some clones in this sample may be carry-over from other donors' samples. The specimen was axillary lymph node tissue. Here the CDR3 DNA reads TGTGCCAGCAGCTTAACAGGGGCGGCTAACTATGGCTACACCTTC. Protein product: CASSLTGAANYGYTF.